The 28 T cell receptor beta chains listed next were all sequenced from one sample in a study of identical twins. Each CDR3 protein is one row after TCRdb ran MiXCR on the 5' RACE reads. The sample carries 1,800,000 or so distinct CDR3 sequences, around 29% recorded once. Source material: cord blood. These receptor sequences come from a newborn girl in good health.

Worth noting for this clonotype: At one of its ends the junction is not consistent with the germline gene, which may arise from a read error. This chain uses TRBV6-2 or TRBV6-3 with TRBJ2-5, with D tentatively TRBD2 (5 bases). The CDR3 is 14 residues long. Germline CDR1 MNHEY, CDR2 SVGEGT. For the CDR3, the DNA is TGTGCCAGCAGTTTGACGAGCGGACCCTACGAGCAGAACTTC. Its protein product is CASSLTSGPYEQNF.

This clonotype was recorded a few times. This chain uses TRBV7-2 with TRBJ1-5, with D unclear. From germline, CDR1 is SGHTA and CDR2 FQGNSA. This CDR3 is 15 amino acids long. V lost 2 bases, J lost 1 base, and 9 bases lay in between. The CDR3 loop reads CASSLTELSNQPQHF. CDR3 nucleotides: TGTGCCAGCAGCTTAACGGAATTGAGCAATCAGCCCCAGCATTTT.

With respect to this clonotype: At one boundary the junction diverges from the germline segment, which might be a read error. The chain carries TRBV10-1 and TRBJ2-4; D ambiguous. The J call could be wrong; TRBJ2-5 is a better fit for the DNA end. CDR3 size: 14 residues. From germline, CDR1 is WNHNN and CDR2 SYGVQD (reference sequence). This chain's CDR3 is CASSAQIHHETQYF. CDR3 DNA sequence: TGCGCCAGCAGTGCACAGATCCACCACGAGACCCAGTACTTC.

This clonotype was observed a few times. The J gene is TRBJ1-5, the V gene TRBV20-1, with a weak D call TRBD1 (5 bases). Germline CDR1 reads DFQATT; CDR2 reads SNEGSKA (reference sequence). Deletions cut 5 bases from V and 0 bases from J, with 20 bases between. This CDR3 has 17 amino acids. The CDR3 region is CSAALSSGTYSNQPQHF. CDR3 DNA: TGCAGTGCTGCCCTATCATCCGGGACCTATAGCAATCAGCCCCAGCATTTT.

The chain joins TRBV12-5 to TRBJ2-3, with 7 bases matching TRBD1. This CDR3 spans 15 amino acids. CDR1 LGHNT and CDR2 FRNRAP come from the germline V gene. The junction had 12 bases not matched to a gene; V was cut back by 7 bases and J by 5 bases. The CDR3 is CASALRTGGIDTQYF. CDR3 DNA sequence: TGTGCTAGTGCCCTCCGGACAGGAGGCATAGATACGCAGTATTTT.

CDR3 in amino acids: CASKPYSTNEKLFF. CDR3 DNA sequence: TGTGCCAGCAAACCCTATTCAACTAATGAAAAACTGTTTTTT. This chain links TRBV2 with TRBJ1-4; D remains unclear. The V gene lost 7 bases and the J gene lost 0 bases, with 9 bases spanning the gap. The CDR3 loop spans 14 amino acids. Germline CDR1 SNHLY, CDR2 FYNNEI.

V usage is TRBV25-1 and J usage is TRBJ1-4; no reliable D call. Germline lookup yields CDR1 MGHDK and CDR2 SYGVNS. This CDR3 spans 13 amino acids. V was trimmed by 1 base and J by 7 bases, leaving 7 bases between them. CDR3 nucleotides: TGTGCCAGCAGTGAATGGCTCACTGAAAAACTGTTTTTT. This gives the protein CASSEWLTEKLFF.

The chain joins TRBV20-1 to TRBJ2-7; perhaps TRBD1 as D (5 bases). V lost 0 bases and J lost 2, with 11 bases in between. CDR1 DFQATT and CDR2 SNEGSKA come from the germline V gene (reference sequence). This CDR3 spans 14 amino acids. DNA for the CDR3: TGCAGTGCTAGAGATCGACAGTTTACCTACGAGCAGTACTTC. Translated, it gives CSARDRQFTYEQYF.

In DNA, the CDR3 is TGTGCCAGCAGCCGTATAGCGGGAGAATCCTACGAGCAGTACTTC. This translates into CASSRIAGESYEQYF. The chain joins TRBV6-5 to TRBJ2-7, with TRBD2 identical over 9 bases. J was trimmed by 1 base and V by 6 bases; bases with no gene match: 7. This CDR3 is built from 15 residues. The germline V gene has CDR1 MNHEY and CDR2 SVGAGI.

The chain has TRBV25-1 and TRBJ2-3; D ambiguous. The CDR3 contains 11 residues. Trimming took 6 bases from V and 8 from J, leaving 9 bases between them. Looked up from germline, CDR1 is MGHDK and CDR2 is SYGVNS. CDR3 nucleotide sequence: TGTGCCAGCAGGGTGTCCGGTACGCAGTATTTT. This translates into CASRVSGTQYF. Complete variable domain (other parts from reference TRBV25-1 and TRBJ2-3): EADIYQTPRYLVIGTGKKITLECSQTMGHDKMYWYQQDPGMELHLIHYSYGVNSTEKGDLSSESTVSRIRTEHFPLTLESARPSHTSQYLCASRVSGTQYFGPGTRLTVL.

The chain carries TRBV20-1 and TRBJ1-1, with 8 bases lining up with TRBD1. Germline CDR1 and CDR2: DFQATT and SNEGSKA (reference sequence). The CDR3 has 14 residues. The V and J ends lost 4 bases and 4 bases, in that order; junction bases with no gene match: 8. CDR3 amino acids: CSAKLQGVGTEAFF. CDR3 bases: TGCAGTGCTAAATTACAGGGGGTGGGCACTGAAGCTTTCTTT.

Comment on this clonotype: With only one base between it and a far larger clone, this is likely a read error. The rearrangement uses TRBV3-1 and TRBJ1-2; tentative D call: TRBD1 (5 bases). CDR1 is LGHDT, CDR2 YNNKEL, per germline (reference sequence). V was cut by 3 bases and J by 7 bases, with 6 bases left in between. This CDR3 has 11 residues. The CDR3 is CASSHGGGYTF. In DNA form, the CDR3 reads TGTGCCAGCAGCCATGGGGGTGGCTACACCTTC.

This clonotype was counted only a few times. The rearrangement uses TRBV3-1 and TRBJ2-7, with TRBD1 identical over 7 bases. V gave up 1 base and J gave up 2 bases; unmatched junction bases: 5. The CDR3 has 15 amino acids. From germline, CDR1 is LGHDT and CDR2 YNNKEL (reference sequence). This chain's CDR3 is CASSQVPTGPYEQYF. In DNA form, the CDR3 reads TGTGCCAGCAGCCAAGTCCCGACAGGGCCCTACGAGCAGTACTTC.

This rearrangement joins TRBV27 to TRBJ1-5, with 9 nucleotides matching TRBD1. Germline trimming cut 5 bases from V and 5 bases from J; bases unmatched to any gene: 7. The CDR3 has 15 amino acids. Germline CDR1 is MNHEY and CDR2 is SMNVEV (reference sequence). The CDR3 bases are TGTGCCAGCAGTGTACAGGGGGCGCGCCATCAGCCCCAGCATTTT. This translates into CASSVQGARHQPQHF.

This sequence joins TRBV3-1 and TRBJ1-2, with no clear D. CDR1 and CDR2 from the germline V gene are LGHDT and YNNKEL (reference sequence). This CDR3 is built from 13 residues. The V and J ends lost 0 bases and 5 bases respectively, with 7 bases between them. For the CDR3, the DNA is TGTGCCAGCAGCCAAGACGTGGCATATGGCTACACCTTC. Its protein is CASSQDVAYGYTF. Complete variable domain (other parts from reference TRBV3-1 and TRBJ1-2): DTAVSQTPKYLVTQMGNDKSIKCEQNLGHDTMYWYKQDSKKFLKIMFSYNNKELIINETVPNRFSPKSPDKAHLNLHINSLELGDSAVYFCASSQDVAYGYTFGSGTRLTVV.

A word on this clonotype: Being one base from a much bigger clone, this may be a read error. The gene calls are TRBV29-1 and TRBJ2-7, with D possibly matching TRBD2 (6 bases). The V and J ends lost 8 bases and 5 bases respectively, with 13 bases between them. Germline V gene lookup returns CDR1 SQVTM and CDR2 ANQGSEA. The CDR3 contains 11 residues. The CDR3 loop is CSMRASDEQYF. The CDR3 DNA sequence: TGCAGCATGCGGGCTAGCGACGAGCAGTACTTC.

This clonotype was found a few times. This chain links TRBV24-1 with TRBJ1-2; D is undetermined. The CDR3 is made up of 11 amino acids. The V gene's germline CDR1 is KGHDR and CDR2 SFDVKD. V was shortened by 4 bases and J by 5 bases, with 4 bases between the two germline ends. In DNA form, the CDR3 reads TGTGCCACCAGTGACCAATATGGCTACACCTTC. This sequence encodes CATSDQYGYTF.

This chain uses TRBV3-1 with TRBJ2-7; D uncertain. The germline CDR1 and CDR2 sequences are LGHDT and YNNKEL (reference sequence). This CDR3 has 14 residues. The V gene lost 3 bases and the J gene lost 2 bases, with 11 bases spanning the gap. CDR3: CASSHISRAYEQYF. The CDR3 DNA sequence: TGTGCCAGCAGCCATATTTCTAGAGCCTACGAGCAGTACTTC.

About this clonotype itself: At one boundary the junction diverges from the germline segment, which might be a read error. This chain connects TRBV12-3 or TRBV12-4 to TRBJ2-2, with 8 bases aligning to TRBD1. The CDR3 extends over 15 amino acids. CDR3 nucleotides: TGTGTGAGCCGGAAGGACAGGGAAAACACCGGGGAGCGGTTTTTT. Translated, it gives CVSRKDRENTGERFF.

This clonotype was recorded a few times. The germline gene is not matched at one end of the junction; a read error may be the cause. The chain employs TRBV11-2 and TRBJ1-1; D remains unclear. The CDR3 consists of 13 residues. Germline V gene sequence: CDR1 SGHAT, CDR2 FQNNGV. CDR3 sequence reads: CASSLESHTEAFF. Here the CDR3 DNA reads TGTGCCAGCAGTTTAGAGTCGCACACTGAAGCTTTCTTT.

This clonotype came up a few times. The chain has TRBV28 and TRBJ1-1; no clear D gene. Trimming shortened V by 2 bases and J by 1 base, and 14 bases separated the two germline ends. The CDR3 totals 16 residues. The germline V gene has CDR1 MDHEN and CDR2 SYDVKM. The chain's CDR3 is CASSLVLSPRNTEAFF. The CDR3 DNA is TGTGCCAGCAGTTTAGTCCTTAGCCCCCGGAACACTGAAGCTTTCTTT.

The V call is TRBV4-2, the J call TRBJ2-1, with D hard to call. Germline CDR1 and CDR2: LGHNA and YNFKEQ. The CDR3 covers 18 residues. The germline V and J ends were trimmed by 1 base and 2 bases, with 18 bases remaining between them. CDR3 loop: CASSQVGSFQCAYNEQFF. Written as DNA, the CDR3 is TGTGCCAGCAGCCAAGTGGGCAGTTTCCAATGCGCCTACAATGAGCAGTTCTTC.

This clonotype was counted between two and nine times. The rearrangement joins TRBV27 to TRBJ2-7; 7 nucleotides agree with TRBD1. V was clipped by 3 bases and J by 4 bases; unmatched bases: 9. The CDR3 has 15 residues. CDR1 and CDR2 (germline): MNHEY, SMNVEV (reference sequence). CDR3 residues: CASSFTTGVRYEQYF. The CDR3 region has the DNA TGTGCCAGCAGTTTTACTACAGGGGTTCGGTACGAGCAGTACTTC.

The J gene is TRBJ2-5, the V gene TRBV7-2; tentatively, D is TRBD2 (6 bases). The CDR3 extends over 14 amino acids. The V end lost 4 bases, the J end lost 11 bases, and 20 bases lay between the germline ends. CDR1 SGHTA and CDR2 FQGNSA come from the germline V gene. The CDR3 sequence: CASSWEDSYNEQYF. The DNA of the CDR3 is TGTGCCAGCAGCTGGGAGGACTCTTACAATGAGCAGTACTTC.

This clonotype was counted at least ten times. Mismatch with germline at one junction end may stem from a read error. The chain's CDR3 is CASSLAQNYGYTF. The CDR3 DNA reads TGTGCCAGCAGTTTAGCCCAGAACTATGGCTACACCTTC. The gene calls are TRBV7-9 and TRBJ1-2, with D unclear. CDR3 size: 13 residues. Germline-derived CDR1 and CDR2 are SEHNR and FQNEAQ (reference sequence).

The genes are TRBV12-3 or TRBV12-4 and TRBJ2-7; D might be TRBD2 (7 bases). The V end was cut by 3 bases, the J end by 4 bases, with 16 bases between. The CDR3 totals 15 residues. The CDR3 sequence is CASSFVLGRGYEQYF. The DNA for the CDR3 is TGTGCCAGCAGTTTCGTACTAGGGAGGGGGTACGAGCAGTACTTC.

The chain uses TRBV20-1 and TRBJ1-1; D is possibly TRBD1 (5 bases). In germline, CDR1 is DFQATT, CDR2 SNEGSKA (reference sequence). V was trimmed by 3 bases and J by 10 bases, leaving 15 bases between them. This CDR3 comprises 12 residues. The CDR3, as DNA: TGCAGTGCTAGGACAGCCTGGTATGGAGCTTTCTTT. Amino acid sequence: CSARTAWYGAFF.

This clonotype has just a few counts. This rearrangement joins TRBV20-1 to TRBJ2-3; the match to TRBD2 covers 9 bases. The germline V gene encodes CDR1 DFQATT and CDR2 SNEGSKA (reference sequence). The CDR3 covers 17 residues. Losses at the gene ends were 6 bases for V and 2 bases for J; bases not matched to a gene: 15. The CDR3 nucleotides are TGCAGTGCCCCCTTTGGCCTAGCGGGAATCTCCACAGATACGCAGTATTTT. It codes for CSAPFGLAGISTDTQYF.